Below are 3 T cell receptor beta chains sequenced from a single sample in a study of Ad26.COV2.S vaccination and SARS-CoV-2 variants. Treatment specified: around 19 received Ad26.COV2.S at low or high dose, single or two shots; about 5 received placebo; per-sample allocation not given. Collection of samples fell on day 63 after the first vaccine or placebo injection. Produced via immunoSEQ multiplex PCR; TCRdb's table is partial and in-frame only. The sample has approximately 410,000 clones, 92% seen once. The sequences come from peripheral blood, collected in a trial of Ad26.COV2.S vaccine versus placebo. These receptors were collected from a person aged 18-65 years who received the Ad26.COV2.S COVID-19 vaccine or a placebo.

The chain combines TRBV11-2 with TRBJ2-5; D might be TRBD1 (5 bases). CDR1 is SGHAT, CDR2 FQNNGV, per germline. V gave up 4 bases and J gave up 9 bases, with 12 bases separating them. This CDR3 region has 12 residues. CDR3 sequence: CASSYPTGAQYF. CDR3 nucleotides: TGTGCCAGCAGCTACCCAACAGGAGCCCAGTACTTC. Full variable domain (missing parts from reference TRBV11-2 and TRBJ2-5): EAGVAQSPRYKIIEKRQSVAFWCNPISGHATLYWYQQILGQGPKLLIQFQNNGVVDDSQLPKDRFSAERLKGVDSTLKIQPAKLEDSAVYLCASSYPTGAQYFGPGTRLLVL.

The CDR3 nucleotides are TGTGCCAGCAGCTTATTCGGGGACCTCAGGCGGGAGACCCAGTACTTC. Amino acid sequence: CASSLFGDLRRETQYF. The V call is TRBV7-8, the J call TRBJ2-5, with D possibly being TRBD1 or TRBD2 (5 bases each). V was shortened by 2 bases and J by 5 bases, with 18 bases between the two germline ends. From germline, CDR1 is SGHVS and CDR2 FQNEAQ. This CDR3 is 16 amino acids long.

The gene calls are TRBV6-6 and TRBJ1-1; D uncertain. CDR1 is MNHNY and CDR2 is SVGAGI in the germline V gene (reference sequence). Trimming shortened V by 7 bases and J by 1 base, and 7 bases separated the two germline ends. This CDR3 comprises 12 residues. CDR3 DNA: TGTGCCAGCATGACCTCGAACACTGAAGCTTTCTTT. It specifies CASMTSNTEAFF.